These 17 T cell receptor beta chains originate from one sample sequenced in a study of T cells in Graves' hyperthyroidism and ophthalmopathy. Amplified TCR beta CDR3 regions derived from RNA transcripts. First-round RT-PCR with HTBI primers amplified the TCR CDR3 region. TCRdb re-derived calls from the multiplex PCR reads in MiXCR, one entry per CDR3 protein. The sample holds around 250,000 distinct CDR3 sequences; less than 15% are singletons and the top ten take 10% to 15%. The specimen sequenced was blood. The receptor source for this set is a woman aged 40 to 49 with Graves' hyperthyroidism that later progressed to Graves' ophthalmopathy.

This chain joins TRBV10-3 and TRBJ1-2; maybe TRBD1 (5 bases). V lost 2 bases and J lost 8, with 24 bases in between. Germline V gene sequence: CDR1 ENHRY, CDR2 SYGVKD. The CDR3 runs to 17 residues. CDR3: CAISEPSSSGIGEGYTF. DNA for the CDR3: TGTGCCATCAGTGAGCCGAGTTCATCAGGGATAGGGGAAGGCTACACCTTC.

This clonotype was seen ten or more times. V is TRBV18 and J is TRBJ2-7, with D perhaps being TRBD1 or TRBD2 (5 bases each). Trimming stripped 3 bases from V and 1 base from J, with 10 bases between. This CDR3 has 14 residues. CDR1 KGHSH and CDR2 LQKENI come from the germline V gene. Here the CDR3 reads CASSPNEGSYEQYF. The CDR3 DNA is TGTGCCAGCTCACCTAACGAGGGGTCCTACGAGCAGTACTTC.

The V gene is TRBV19, the J gene TRBJ1-1; weak D call: TRBD1 (6 bases). The germline V gene has CDR1 LNHDA and CDR2 SQIVND (reference sequence). The CDR3 length is 13 residues. With 4 bases removed from V and 5 bases from J, the gap between germline ends came to 11 bases. The CDR3 reads CASSSQGRTEAFF. The CDR3 DNA sequence: TGTGCCAGTAGTAGTCAGGGGCGTACTGAAGCTTTCTTT.

This clonotype was counted many times. The chain uses TRBV3-1 and TRBJ2-5; tentatively, D is TRBD1 (6 bases). Germline-derived CDR1 and CDR2 are LGHDT and YNNKEL (reference sequence). Trimming removed 1 base at V and 4 bases at J, with 7 bases between. The CDR3 is 13 amino acids. The CDR3 here is CASSQGGGETQYF. CDR3 nucleotides: TGTGCCAGCAGCCAAGGAGGGGGAGAGACCCAGTACTTC.

The table lists this clonotype with many counts. The chain has TRBV5-1 and TRBJ2-4, with a weak D call TRBD2 (5 bases). There are 14 residues in the CDR3. CDR1 and CDR2 from the germline V gene are SGHRS and YFSETQ. Between the trimmed V and J ends, which lost 2 bases and 8 bases, there was a span of 14 bases. The CDR3 DNA sequence: TGCGCCAGCAGCTTCGGCTCGCTGGAGGACATTCAGTACTTC. This codes for CASSFGSLEDIQYF.

In its sample, this clonotype was seen many times. The chain links TRBV12-3 or TRBV12-4 to TRBJ1-6; no definite D call. The CDR3 sequence is 12 residues long. V lost 3 bases to trimming and J lost 11 bases, with 8 bases between them. CDR3 sequence reads: CASSLGIAPLHF. The CDR3 DNA follows: TGTGCCAGCAGTTTGGGCATTGCACCCCTCCACTTT.

This clonotype was recorded many times. The J gene is TRBJ2-1, the V gene TRBV9, with D possibly being TRBD1 or TRBD2 (5 bases each). The V end was cut by 0 bases, the J end by 5 bases, with 9 bases between. Germline V gene data show CDR1 as SGDLS and CDR2 as YYNGEE. The length of the CDR3 is 14 residues. CDR3 in DNA: TGTGCCAGCAGCGTAGCGGGGCAGAACAATGAGCAGTTCTTC. It specifies CASSVAGQNNEQFF.

This clonotype was seen ten or more times. DNA of the CDR3: TGTGCCAGCTCACGAATGGAGGTACTAGCCAAAAACATTCAGTACTTC. This sequence encodes CASSRMEVLAKNIQYF. This chain links TRBV18 with TRBJ2-4; a weak D match, TRBD2 (5 bases). Per the germline V gene, CDR1 is KGHSH and CDR2 is LQKENI. Trimming cost V 4 bases and J 0 bases, with 13 bases left between them. The CDR3 has 16 amino acids.

Many counts were recorded for this clonotype. The chain has TRBV5-5 and TRBJ2-2, with a tentative D call TRBD1 (5 bases). V was cut by 3 bases and J by 6 bases, with 15 bases left in between. CDR1 is SGHKS, CDR2 YYEKEE, per germline (reference sequence). This CDR3 has 15 amino acids. DNA for the CDR3: TGTGCCAGCAGCTATTCCCTCAGGGCCCCCGGGGAGCTGTTTTTT. It yields the protein CASSYSLRAPGELFF.

The gene calls are TRBV5-1 and TRBJ2-1, with TRBD2 matching 11 bases. Per germline, CDR1 SGHRS and CDR2 YFSETQ. Trimming cost V 3 bases and J 3 bases; bases outside gene matches: 5. The CDR3 consists of 16 residues. The CDR3 region has the DNA TGCGCCAGCAGCTCAACGACTAGCGGGGTCTACAATGAGCAGTTCTTC. As protein: CASSSTTSGVYNEQFF.

This chain uses TRBV7-3 with TRBJ1-2; 12 bases map to TRBD1. The CDR3 runs to 17 residues. J gave up 2 bases and V 5 bases, and 9 bases lay outside the gene matches. Germline-derived CDR1 and CDR2 are SGHTA and FQGTGA. The CDR3 region has the DNA TGTGCCAGCAGCGTCCGGGACAGGGGGCGTGAGAACTATGGCTACACCTTC. This encodes CASSVRDRGRENYGYTF.

This clonotype was seen many times. This sequence joins TRBV27 and TRBJ2-3; no reliable D call. The CDR3 consists of 16 residues. Looked up from germline, CDR1 is MNHEY and CDR2 is SMNVEV (reference sequence). V lost 9 bases and J lost 0, with 19 bases in between. The CDR3 DNA follows: TGTGCCAGTATCCGAAAAGGCCTCGCTAGCACAGATACGCAGTATTTT. Translated, it gives CASIRKGLASTDTQYF.

This chain uses TRBV29-1 with TRBJ2-7; TRBD1 agrees at 10 bases. Unmatched junction bases numbered 10, after V lost 6 bases and J lost 5 bases. Germline CDR1 reads SQVTM; CDR2 reads ANQGSEA. The CDR3 runs 14 residues. CDR3 amino acids: CSVAAGTGEHEQYF. CDR3 DNA: TGCAGCGTAGCCGCCGGGACAGGGGAACACGAGCAGTACTTC.

This clonotype has at least ten counts. The rearrangement links TRBV19 to TRBJ2-1; 7 positions match TRBD1. Germline V gene lookup returns CDR1 LNHDA and CDR2 SQIVND (reference sequence). The CDR3 covers 16 residues. V lost 5 bases, J lost 4 bases, and 11 bases stayed unmatched. The CDR3 DNA sequence: TGTGCCAGTAGTGTCAGACAGGGTGGGATTTACAATGAGCAGTTCTTC. It codes for CASSVRQGGIYNEQFF. The complete variable domain, with remaining parts taken from reference TRBV19 and TRBJ2-1, reads DGGITQSPKYLFRKEGQNVTLSCEQNLNHDAMYWYRQDPGQGLRLIYYSQIVNDFQKGDIAEGYSVSREKKESFPLTVTSAQKNPTAFYLCASSVRQGGIYNEQFFGPGTRLTVL.

This clonotype was counted at least ten times. The chain joins TRBV30 to TRBJ1-5; 7 bases map to TRBD1. The CDR3 has 16 amino acids. V gave up 2 bases and J gave up 4 bases; unmatched junction bases: 11. The germline V gene encodes CDR1 GTSNPN and CDR2 SVGIG (reference sequence). The CDR3 reads CAWSRSGTVPNQPQHF. The CDR3 DNA follows: TGTGCCTGGAGTAGGTCCGGGACAGTTCCAAATCAGCCCCAGCATTTT.

This chain connects TRBV12-3 or TRBV12-4 to TRBJ1-1; D unresolved. This CDR3 has 13 amino acids. Trimming removed 4 bases at V and 3 bases at J, with 9 bases between. CDR3 amino acids: CASSSLGYTEAFF. CDR3 coding DNA: TGTGCCAGCAGTTCACTGGGTTACACTGAAGCTTTCTTT.

This clonotype was seen ten or more times. This rearrangement joins TRBV5-1 to TRBJ2-5; D is perhaps TRBD1 or TRBD2 (5 bases each). Germline lookup yields CDR1 SGHRS and CDR2 YFSETQ. CDR3 length: 15 residues. V lost 0 bases and J 4 bases, leaving 13 bases between the germline ends. The DNA of the CDR3 is TGCGCCAGCAGCTTGGTGGGGGACGGTGGAGAGACCCAGTACTTC. This translates into CASSLVGDGGETQYF.